This TCR beta chain was captured in a study of blood T cell repertoires in COVID-19. Across the whole study: Italy, Spain and the United States were the sources of the convalescent and acute COVID-19 samples. The analysed material was cDNA or gDNA that came from T cells, B-cell-depleted T cells, or PBMCs.

Here immunoSEQ multiplex PCR was the method, and the copy in TCRdb shows in-frame clones only, minus some. The data show about 99,000 clones, roughly 84% seen once. With V trimmed by 2 bases and J by 6 bases, 7 bases remained unmatched. Germline V gene data show CDR1 as SGHRS and CDR2 as YFSETQ. CDR3 size: 14 residues. This chain links TRBV5-1 with TRBJ2-7; 8 positions agree with TRBD2. The sequencing input was peripheral blood. The TCR originated in a man aged 55 to 70 with acute or convalescent COVID-19. The CDR3 spells CASSLGLTSGEQYF. CDR3 DNA sequence: TGCGCCAGCAGCTTAGGACTTACTAGCGGCGAGCAGTACTTC. The full variable domain, with the rest looked up from reference TRBV5-1 and TRBJ2-7, is KAGVTQTPRYLIKTRGQQVTLSCSPISGHRSVSWYQQTPGQGLQFLFEYFSETQRNKGNFPGRFSGRQFSNSRSEMNVSTLELGDSALYLCASSLGLTSGEQYFGPGTRLTVT.